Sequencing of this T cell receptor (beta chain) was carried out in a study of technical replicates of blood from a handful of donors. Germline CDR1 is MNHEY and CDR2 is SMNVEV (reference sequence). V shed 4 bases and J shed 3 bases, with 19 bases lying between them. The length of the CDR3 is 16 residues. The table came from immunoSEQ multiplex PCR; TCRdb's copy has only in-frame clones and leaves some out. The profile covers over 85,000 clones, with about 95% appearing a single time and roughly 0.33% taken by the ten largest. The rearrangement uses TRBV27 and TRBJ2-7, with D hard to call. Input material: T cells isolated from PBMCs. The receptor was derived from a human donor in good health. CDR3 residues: CASSSPTTGGYYEQYF. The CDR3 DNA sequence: TGTGCCAGCAGTTCCCCCACCACTGGCGGATACTACGAGCAGTACTTC.